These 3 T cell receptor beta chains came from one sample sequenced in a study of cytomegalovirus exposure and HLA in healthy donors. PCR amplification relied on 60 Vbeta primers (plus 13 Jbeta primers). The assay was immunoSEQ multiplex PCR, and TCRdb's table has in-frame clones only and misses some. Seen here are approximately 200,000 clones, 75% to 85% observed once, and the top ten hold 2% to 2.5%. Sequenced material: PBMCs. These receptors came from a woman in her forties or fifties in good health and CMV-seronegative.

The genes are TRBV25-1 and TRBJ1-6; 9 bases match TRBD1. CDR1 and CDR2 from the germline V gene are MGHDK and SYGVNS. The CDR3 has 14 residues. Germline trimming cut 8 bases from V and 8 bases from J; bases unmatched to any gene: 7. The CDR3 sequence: CASSSGTGYSPLHF. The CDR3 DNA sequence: TGTGCCAGCTCTTCCGGGACAGGGTATTCACCCCTCCACTTT.

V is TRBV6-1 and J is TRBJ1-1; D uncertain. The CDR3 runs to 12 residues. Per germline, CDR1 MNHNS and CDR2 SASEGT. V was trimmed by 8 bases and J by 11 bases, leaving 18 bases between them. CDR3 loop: CASLGWRRAAFF. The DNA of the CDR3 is TGTGCCAGCCTCGGTTGGAGGAGGGCGGCTTTCTTT.

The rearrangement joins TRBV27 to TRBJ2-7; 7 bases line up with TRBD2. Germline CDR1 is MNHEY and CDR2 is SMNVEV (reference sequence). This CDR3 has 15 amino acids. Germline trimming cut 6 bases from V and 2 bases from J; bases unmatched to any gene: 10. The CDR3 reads CASSTPAGPTYEQYF. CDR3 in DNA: TGTGCCAGCAGCACCCCAGCGGGACCAACCTACGAGCAGTACTTC.